This T cell receptor (beta chain) was identified during a study of naive and memory T cell subsets. Study-level results: Naive repertoires, especially CD8, held a few larger clonotypes, possibly memory cells re-expressing CD45RA. Over 85% of naive TCR sequences appeared only once, unlike memory subsets.

The beta constant-region primer was an equimolar mix of two oligonucleotides covering TRBC1 and TRBC2. TCRdb reprocessed the UMI-ligation and nested PCR reads via MiXCR and lists one record per CDR3 protein. The repertoire holds 130,000 to 150,000 distinct CDR3 sequences, with over 15% as singletons. This CDR3 has 18 amino acids. Germline CDR1 reads MNHEY; CDR2 reads SVGAGI. V gave up 0 bases and J gave up 0 bases; unmatched junction bases: 3. As to this clonotype: The antigen is not known.

The rearrangement links TRBV6-5 to TRBJ2-6, with 9 nucleotides matching TRBD1. This TCR was recovered from a human donor in good health. Sequenced input: naive CD4+ T cells from blood. The CDR3 nucleotides are TGTGCCAGCAGTTACTCCGGGACAGGGACCTCTGGGGCCAACGTCCTGACTTTC. It translates to CASSYSGTGTSGANVLTF.